What follows describes a single TCR beta chain. As processed by the authors: Reference gene primer amplification in the assay estimated nucleated cell counts. The assay was immunoSEQ multiplex PCR, and TCRdb's table has in-frame clones only and misses some. That table gives V, J and clone size, and the DNA gave D and trimming. The sample holds around 72,000 clones, nearly 90% seen once. This entry is derived from a study of blood T cell repertoires in COVID-19. About the research overall: COVID-19 samples, acute and convalescent, were from the United States, Italy and Spain.

This CDR3 is built from 13 residues. V was pared by 8 bases and J by 3 bases, with 13 bases between. The V gene's germline CDR1 is LNHDA and CDR2 SQIVND (reference sequence). The gene calls are TRBV19 and TRBJ1-1; D is unclear. Sequenced: peripheral blood. This clonotype was obtained from a man aged 50 to 59 with acute or convalescent COVID-19. The CDR3 DNA is TGTGCCAGTCGGAGGGCGCCGGACACTGAAGCTTTCTTT. Its translation is CASRRAPDTEAFF.